A selection of T cell receptor beta chains follows, all from one sample in a study of Graves' ophthalmopathy and Graves' hyperthyroidism. MiXCR, run by TCRdb on the multiplex PCR reads, gives a single entry per CDR3 protein. The sample yields approximately 640,000 distinct CDR3 sequences, 35% to 45% seen once. The sequencing input was peripheral blood. These receptors originate from an adult man with Graves' ophthalmopathy. Both conserved end residues are part of each CDR3. A D gene is named only where the DNA matches it firmly. Some rows mark clone size as missing; the rest say once, few, many or name a class of expanded clone.

CASSEGFNEQFF	TGTGCCAGCAGTGAAGGGTTCAATGAGCAGTTCTTC	TRBV2	-	-	TRBJ2-1
CAISEGQGSHNSPLHF	TGTGCCATCAGTGAGGGACAGGGTAGCCATAATTCACCCCTCCACTTT	TRBV10-3	TRBD1	many	TRBJ1-6
CASSIGGKSYGYTF	TGTGCCAGCAGCATAGGGGGGAAAAGCTATGGCTACACCTTC	TRBV7-2	-	-	TRBJ1-2
CASSQDTGGAKGYTF	TGTGCCAGCAGCCAAGATACAGGGGGTGCGAAAGGCTACACCTTC	TRBV9	TRBD1	-	TRBJ1-2
CASSLVFTGGNLSGYTF	TGTGCCAGCAGTTTAGTATTCACAGGGGGCAATCTTTCGGGCTACACCTTC	TRBV12-3/TRBV12-4	TRBD1	few	TRBJ1-2
CAGRGMDTQYF	TGTGCCGGGAGGGGCATGGATACGCAGTATTTT	TRBV2	TRBD2	-	TRBJ2-3
CASGTGNHEQYF	TGCGCCAGCGGGACAGGGAACCACGAGCAGTACTTC	TRBV5-1	TRBD1	many	TRBJ2-7
CASSEATRTEAFF	TGTGCCAGCAGTGAAGCTACCAGAACTGAAGCTTTCTTT	TRBV10-3	-	-	TRBJ1-1
CATSDPTGNEQYF	TGTGCCACCAGTGACCCGACAGGAAACGAGCAGTACTTC	TRBV24-1	-	-	TRBJ2-7
CASSQPRRTADYEQYF	TGCGCCAGCAGCCAACCCCGTCGGACAGCTGACTACGAGCAGTACTTC	TRBV2	-	-	TRBJ2-7
CSARDGGTGELFF	TGCAGTGCTAGAGACGGAGGGACCGGGGAGCTGTTTTTT	TRBV20-1	-	few	TRBJ2-2
CASSIGRQSEQYF	TGTGCCAGTAGTATTGGGCGGCAGTCAGAGCAGTACTTC	TRBV19	-	-	TRBJ2-7
CASSPMGNEKLFF	TGTGCCAGCAGCCCTATGGGTAATGAAAAACTGTTTTTT	TRBV9	-	-	TRBJ1-4
CASSPEVDEKLFF	TGTGCCAGCAGCCCGGAGGTGGATGAAAAACTGTTTTTT	TRBV12-3/TRBV12-4	-	-	TRBJ1-4
CASTDINTEAFF	TGTGCCAGCACCGACATAAACACTGAAGCTTTCTTT	TRBV12-3/TRBV12-4	-	many	TRBJ1-1
CASSGGTDQETQYF	TGTGCCAGCAGCGGAGGGACAGACCAAGAGACCCAGTACTTC	TRBV9	TRBD1	many	TRBJ2-5
CASSERGTGGKLFF	TGTGCCAGCAGTGAACGGGGGACAGGGGGAAAACTGTTTTTT	TRBV25-1	TRBD1	few	TRBJ1-4
CASSERESSYEQYF	TGTGCCAGCAGTGAGCGGGAGAGCTCCTACGAGCAGTACTTC	TRBV10-3	TRBD2	few	TRBJ2-7
CASSVAVGAGNTIYF	TGTGCCAGCAGCGTAGCGGTGGGAGCTGGAAACACCATATATTTT	TRBV9	-	many	TRBJ1-3
CASGLSAGGNTGELFF	TGTGCTAGTGGTTTGTCCGCGGGAGGGAACACCGGGGAGCTGTTTTTT	TRBV12-5	TRBD2	few	TRBJ2-2
CSVLIGSETQYF	TGCAGCGTTCTCATCGGGTCTGAGACCCAGTACTTC	TRBV29-1	-	-	TRBJ2-5
CSGTGGNEQFF	TGCAGCGGAACAGGGGGCAATGAGCAGTTCTTC	TRBV29-1	TRBD1	few	TRBJ2-1
CATRDSRTDTQYF	TGTGCCACCAGGGACAGCCGCACAGATACGCAGTATTTT	TRBV24-1	-	-	TRBJ2-3
CASVPQGLQETQYF	TGCGCCAGCGTACCCCAGGGACTTCAAGAGACCCAGTACTTC	TRBV5-1	-	few	TRBJ2-5